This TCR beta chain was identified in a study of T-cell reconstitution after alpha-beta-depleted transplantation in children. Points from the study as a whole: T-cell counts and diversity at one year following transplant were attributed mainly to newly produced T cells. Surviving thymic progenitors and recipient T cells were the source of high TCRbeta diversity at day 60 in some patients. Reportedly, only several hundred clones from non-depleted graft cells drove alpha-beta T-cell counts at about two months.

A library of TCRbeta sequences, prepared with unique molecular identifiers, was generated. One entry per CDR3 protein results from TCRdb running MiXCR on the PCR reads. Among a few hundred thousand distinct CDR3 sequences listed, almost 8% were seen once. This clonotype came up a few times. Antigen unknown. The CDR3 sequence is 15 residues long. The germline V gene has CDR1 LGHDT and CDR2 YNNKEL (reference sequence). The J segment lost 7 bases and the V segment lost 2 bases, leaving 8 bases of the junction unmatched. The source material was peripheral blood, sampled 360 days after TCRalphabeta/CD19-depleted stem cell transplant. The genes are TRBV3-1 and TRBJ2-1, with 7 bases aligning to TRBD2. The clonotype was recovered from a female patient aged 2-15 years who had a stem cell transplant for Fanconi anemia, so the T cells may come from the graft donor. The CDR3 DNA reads TGTGCCAGCAGCCAAAGCCCGGGACTAATGAATGAGCAGTTCTTC. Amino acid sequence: CASSQSPGLMNEQFF.